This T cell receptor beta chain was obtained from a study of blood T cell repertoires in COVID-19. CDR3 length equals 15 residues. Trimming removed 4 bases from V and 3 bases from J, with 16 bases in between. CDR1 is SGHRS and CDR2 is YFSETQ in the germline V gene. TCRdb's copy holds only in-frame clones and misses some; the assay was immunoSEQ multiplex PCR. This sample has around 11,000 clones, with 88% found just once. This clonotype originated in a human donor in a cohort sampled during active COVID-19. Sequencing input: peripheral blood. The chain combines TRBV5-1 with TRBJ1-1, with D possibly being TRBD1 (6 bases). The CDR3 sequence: CASSAAGGRDTEAFF. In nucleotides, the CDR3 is TGCGCCAGCAGCGCGGCGGGGGGCAGGGACACTGAAGCTTTCTTT.